Listed below are T cell receptor beta chains from one sample, sequenced in a study of shared clonotypes between healthy human individuals. Only in-frame clones appear in the TCRdb table, and some are missing; sequencing was by immunoSEQ multiplex PCR. The sample has 700,000 to 950,000 clones, 90% to 98% seen once; the top ten hold less than 0.25%. Source material: naive CD8+ T cells sorted from blood. The receptors come from a man aged 25 to 45 in good health. Each CDR3 is given with its conserved first and last residue. Fields, in order: D gene, V gene, clone size, J gene, CDR3 DNA, CDR3 protein. D genes are given only for firm matches. Rows give clone size only sometimes, using once, few, many, or a class for an expanded clone.

d_gene: .
v_gene: TRBV30
abundance: .
j_gene: TRBJ2-7
CDR3nt: TGTGCCTGGAGAGACGCGGGGCGGCTCATGAGGGAGCAGTACTTC
CDR3aa: CAWRDAGRLMREQYF

d_gene: .
v_gene: TRBV5-1
abundance: .
j_gene: TRBJ1-4
CDR3nt: TGCGCCAGCAGCTTGGCCGCGGGATTAGAAAAACTGTTTTTT
CDR3aa: CASSLAAGLEKLFF

d_gene: .
v_gene: TRBV6-5
abundance: .
j_gene: TRBJ2-6
CDR3nt: TGTGCCAGCAGTTACACTTGGAACTCTGGGGCCAACGTCCTGACTTTC
CDR3aa: CASSYTWNSGANVLTF

d_gene: .
v_gene: TRBV27
abundance: .
j_gene: TRBJ2-1
CDR3nt: TGTGCCAGCAGTGCCGATCTAGTGGGGCATGAGCAGTTCTTC
CDR3aa: CASSADLVGHEQFF

d_gene: TRBD1
v_gene: TRBV7-9
abundance: .
j_gene: TRBJ2-1
CDR3nt: TGTGCCAGCAGCTCACCGGGACAGTCCGAAGTCTATGAGCAGTTCTTC
CDR3aa: CASSSPGQSEVYEQFF

d_gene: TRBD1
v_gene: TRBV2
abundance: .
j_gene: TRBJ1-1
CDR3nt: TGTGCCAGCAACATACCGGGACAGGGGACAGCGACTGAAGCTTTCTTT
CDR3aa: CASNIPGQGTATEAFF

d_gene: TRBD1
v_gene: TRBV25-1
abundance: once
j_gene: TRBJ2-7
CDR3nt: TGTGCCAGCAGTGAAAGGCGGACAGGGGGATCCTACGAGCAGTACTTC
CDR3aa: CASSERRTGGSYEQYF

d_gene: TRBD1
v_gene: TRBV11-2
abundance: .
j_gene: TRBJ1-2
CDR3nt: TGTGCCAGCAGCTTAGTCTCCCATTCGGCAGGGGGCAACGGCTACACCTTC
CDR3aa: CASSLVSHSAGGNGYTF

d_gene: .
v_gene: TRBV13
abundance: .
j_gene: TRBJ1-5
CDR3nt: TGTGCCAGCTCCCTCGGGGTGGAACAGCCCCAGCATTTT
CDR3aa: CASSLGVEQPQHF

d_gene: TRBD1
v_gene: TRBV5-5
abundance: .
j_gene: TRBJ2-1
CDR3nt: TGTGCCAGCAGAGGACAGGACTACAATGAGCAGTTCTTC
CDR3aa: CASRGQDYNEQFF

d_gene: TRBD1
v_gene: TRBV7-9
abundance: .
j_gene: TRBJ2-7
CDR3nt: TGTGCCCTGGGGGACAGAACCTACGAGCAGTACTTC
CDR3aa: CALGDRTYEQYF

d_gene: .
v_gene: TRBV14
abundance: .
j_gene: TRBJ1-3
CDR3nt: TGTGCCAGCAGCCGTTGTGTGTGGAGGGGTTTT
CDR3aa: CASSRCVWRGF

d_gene: .
v_gene: TRBV30
abundance: once
j_gene: TRBJ2-5
CDR3nt: TGTGCCTGGGTTCGTGGCACCTCGACAGAGACCCAGTACTTC
CDR3aa: CAWVRGTSTETQYF

d_gene: .
v_gene: TRBV5-4
abundance: .
j_gene: TRBJ2-7
CDR3nt: TGTGCCAGCAGTTTTAGCTCCTACGAGCAGTACTTC
CDR3aa: CASSFSSYEQYF

d_gene: .
v_gene: TRBV5-5
abundance: .
j_gene: TRBJ2-7
CDR3nt: TGTGCCAGCAGCTTGGGGGACGGGGACTCCCCTTGGTTCTACGAGCAGTACTTC
CDR3aa: CASSLGDGDSPWFYEQYF

d_gene: TRBD2
v_gene: TRBV13
abundance: once
j_gene: TRBJ2-1
CDR3nt: TGTGCCAGCAGCGACCTGCTCGCGGGAGGATACAATGAGCAGTTCTTC
CDR3aa: CASSDLLAGGYNEQFF

d_gene: TRBD2
v_gene: TRBV9
abundance: .
j_gene: TRBJ2-7
CDR3nt: TGTGCCAGCAGCTACCTAGGGACTAGCGGGAGCGAGCAGTACTTC
CDR3aa: CASSYLGTSGSEQYF